This T cell receptor beta chain came from a study of T cells in Graves' hyperthyroidism and ophthalmopathy. Per germline, CDR1 MDHEN and CDR2 SYDVKM. Trimming pared 3 bases from V and 4 bases from J, leaving 16 bases between. The CDR3 sequence is 15 residues long. From RNA transcripts, TCR beta CDR3 regions were amplified. HTBI primers drove first-round RT-PCR of the TCR CDR3. TCRdb re-called the multiplex PCR reads with MiXCR, one entry per CDR3 protein. The sample yields about 700,000 distinct CDR3 sequences, around 13% seen once. The sample consisted of blood. V usage is TRBV28 and J usage is TRBJ2-7; D perhaps matches TRBD2 (6 bases). The receptor's source is a woman aged 18-29 years with Graves' hyperthyroidism. CDR3 amino acids: CASSLGQGGWYEQYF. The CDR3 nucleotides are TGTGCCAGCAGTTTGGGCCAGGGAGGTTGGTACGAGCAGTACTTC.